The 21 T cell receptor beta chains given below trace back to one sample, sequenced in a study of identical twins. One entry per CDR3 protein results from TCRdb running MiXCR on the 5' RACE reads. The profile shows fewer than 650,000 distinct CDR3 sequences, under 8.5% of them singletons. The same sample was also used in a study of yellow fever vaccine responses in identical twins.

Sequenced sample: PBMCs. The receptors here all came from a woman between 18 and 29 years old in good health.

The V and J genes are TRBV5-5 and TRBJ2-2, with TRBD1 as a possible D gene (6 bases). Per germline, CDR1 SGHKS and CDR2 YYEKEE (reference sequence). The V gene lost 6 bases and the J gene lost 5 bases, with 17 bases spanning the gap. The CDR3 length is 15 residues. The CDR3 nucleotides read TGTGCCAGCAATTTCTATTCCGGACAGACCGGGGAGCTGTTTTTT. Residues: CASNFYSGQTGELFF.

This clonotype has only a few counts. The CDR3 reads CASSATGAPYSNQPQHF. CDR3 nucleotides: TGTGCCAGCAGTGCTACGGGGGCCCCGTATAGCAATCAGCCCCAGCATTTT. This chain uses TRBV6-1 with TRBJ1-5, with a weak D call TRBD1 (6 bases). In germline, CDR1 is MNHNS, CDR2 SASEGT. CDR3 length: 17 residues. Deletions cut 4 bases from V and 0 bases from J, with 16 bases between.

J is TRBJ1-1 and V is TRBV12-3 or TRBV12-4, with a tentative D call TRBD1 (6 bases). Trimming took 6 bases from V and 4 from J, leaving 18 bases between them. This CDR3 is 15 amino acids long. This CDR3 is CASRKNTGSGTEAFF. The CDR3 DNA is TGTGCCAGCAGGAAAAATACAGGGTCGGGCACTGAAGCTTTCTTT.

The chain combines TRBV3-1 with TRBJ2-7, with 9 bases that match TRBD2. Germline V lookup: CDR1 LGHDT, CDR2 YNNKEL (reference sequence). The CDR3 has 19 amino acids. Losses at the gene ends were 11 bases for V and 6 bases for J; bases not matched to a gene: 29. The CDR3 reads CAFCFIASRGGAHVFEQYV. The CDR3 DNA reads TGTGCCTTCTGTTTCATCGCGAGTCGCGGGGGGGCCCACGTGTTCGAGCAGTACGTC.

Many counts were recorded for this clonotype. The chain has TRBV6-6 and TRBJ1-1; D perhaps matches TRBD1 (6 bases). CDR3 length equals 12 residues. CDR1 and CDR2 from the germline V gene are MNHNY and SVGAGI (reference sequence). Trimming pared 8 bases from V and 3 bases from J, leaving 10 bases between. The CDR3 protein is CASSGGYTEAFF. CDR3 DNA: TGTGCCAGCTCTGGGGGCTACACTGAAGCTTTCTTT.

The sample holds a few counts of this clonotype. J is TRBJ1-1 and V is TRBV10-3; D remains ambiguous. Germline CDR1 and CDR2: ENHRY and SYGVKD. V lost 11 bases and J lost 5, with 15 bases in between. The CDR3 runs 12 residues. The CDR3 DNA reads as TGTGCCGCCGCTGACTACGGTACTGAAGCTTTCTTT. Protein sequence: CAAADYGTEAFF.

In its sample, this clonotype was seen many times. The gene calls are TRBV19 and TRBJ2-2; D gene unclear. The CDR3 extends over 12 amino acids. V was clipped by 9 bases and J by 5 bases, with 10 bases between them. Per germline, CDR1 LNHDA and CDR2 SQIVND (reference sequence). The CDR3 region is CASSIRTGELFF. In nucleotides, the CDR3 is TGTGCCAGCAGCATTCGAACCGGGGAGCTGTTTTTT.

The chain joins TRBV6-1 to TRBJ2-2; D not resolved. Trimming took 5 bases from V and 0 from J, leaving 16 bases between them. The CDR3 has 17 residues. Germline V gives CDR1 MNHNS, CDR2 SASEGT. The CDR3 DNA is TGTGCCAGCAGTCGTAAACAGATATTCGCGAACACCGGGGAGCTGTTTTTT. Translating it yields CASSRKQIFANTGELFF.

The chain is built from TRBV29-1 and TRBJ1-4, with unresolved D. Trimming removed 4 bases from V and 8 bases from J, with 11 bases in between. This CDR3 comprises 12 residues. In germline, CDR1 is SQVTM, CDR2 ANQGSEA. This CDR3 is CSVASNGEKLFF. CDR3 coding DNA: TGCAGCGTTGCTTCAAACGGCGAAAAACTGTTTTTT. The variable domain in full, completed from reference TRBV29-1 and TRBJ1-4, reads SAVISQKPSRDICQRGTSLTIQCQVDSQVTMMFWYRQQPGQSLTLIATANQGSEATYESGFVIDKFPISRPNLTFSTLTVSNMSPEDSSIYLCSVASNGEKLFFGSGTQLSVL.

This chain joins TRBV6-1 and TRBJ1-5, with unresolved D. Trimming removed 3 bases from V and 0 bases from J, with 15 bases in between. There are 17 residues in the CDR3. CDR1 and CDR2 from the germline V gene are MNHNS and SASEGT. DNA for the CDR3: TGTGCCAGCAGTGATCCGGGTCGCGGATATAGCAATCAGCCCCAGCATTTT. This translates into CASSDPGRGYSNQPQHF.

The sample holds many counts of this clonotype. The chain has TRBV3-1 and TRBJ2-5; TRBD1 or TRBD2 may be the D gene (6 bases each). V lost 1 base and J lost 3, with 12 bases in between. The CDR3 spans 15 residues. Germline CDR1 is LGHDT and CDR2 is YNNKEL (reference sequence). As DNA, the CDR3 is TGTGCCAGCAGCCAAGCACGGGGGCTCAAAGAGACCCAGTACTTC. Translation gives CASSQARGLKETQYF.

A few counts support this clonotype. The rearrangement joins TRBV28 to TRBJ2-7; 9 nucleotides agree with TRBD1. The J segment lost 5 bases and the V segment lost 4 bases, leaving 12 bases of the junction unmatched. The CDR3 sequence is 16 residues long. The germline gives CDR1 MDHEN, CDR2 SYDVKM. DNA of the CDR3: TGTGCCAGCAGTTCGCAATTCAGGGGACAGGGAAACGAGCAGTACGTC. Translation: CASSSQFRGQGNEQYV.

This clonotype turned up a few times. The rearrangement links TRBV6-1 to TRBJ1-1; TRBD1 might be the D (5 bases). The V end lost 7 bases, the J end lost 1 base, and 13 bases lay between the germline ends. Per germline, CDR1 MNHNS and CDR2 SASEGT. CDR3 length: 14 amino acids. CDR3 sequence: CASTQVGENTEAFF. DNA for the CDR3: TGTGCCAGCACCCAAGTAGGGGAGAACACTGAAGCTTTCTTT.

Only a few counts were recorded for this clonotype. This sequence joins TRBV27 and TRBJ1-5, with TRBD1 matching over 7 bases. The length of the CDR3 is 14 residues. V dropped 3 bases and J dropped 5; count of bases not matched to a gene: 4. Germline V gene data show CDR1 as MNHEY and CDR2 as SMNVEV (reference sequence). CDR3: CASSLTGLDQPQHF. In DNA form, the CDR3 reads TGTGCCAGCAGTTTGACAGGGCTAGATCAGCCCCAGCATTTT.

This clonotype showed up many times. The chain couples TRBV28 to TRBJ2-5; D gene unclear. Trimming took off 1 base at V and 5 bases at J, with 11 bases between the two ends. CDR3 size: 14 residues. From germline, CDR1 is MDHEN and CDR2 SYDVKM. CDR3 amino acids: CASSLSEDPETQYF. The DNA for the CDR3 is TGTGCCAGCAGTTTATCAGAGGACCCCGAGACCCAGTACTTC.

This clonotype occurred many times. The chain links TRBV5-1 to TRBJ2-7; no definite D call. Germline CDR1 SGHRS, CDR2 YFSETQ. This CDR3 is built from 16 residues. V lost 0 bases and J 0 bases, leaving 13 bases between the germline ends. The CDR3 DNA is TGCGCCAGCAGCTTGGCAATTTATGGTTTCTCCTACGAGCAGTACTTC. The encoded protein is CASSLAIYGFSYEQYF.

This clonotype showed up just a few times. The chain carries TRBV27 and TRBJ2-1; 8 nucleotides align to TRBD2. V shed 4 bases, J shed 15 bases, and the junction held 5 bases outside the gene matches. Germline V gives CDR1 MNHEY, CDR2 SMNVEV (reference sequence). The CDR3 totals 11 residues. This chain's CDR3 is CASSSSGRRFF. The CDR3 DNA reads TGTGCCAGCAGTTCTAGCGGGCGACGGTTCTTC.

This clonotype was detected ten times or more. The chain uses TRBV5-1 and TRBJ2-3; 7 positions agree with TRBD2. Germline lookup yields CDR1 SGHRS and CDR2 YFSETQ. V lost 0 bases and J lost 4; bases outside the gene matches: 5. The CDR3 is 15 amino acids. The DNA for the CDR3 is TGCGCCAGCAGCTTGGCAGGGAGGGCCCCAGATACGCAGTATTTT. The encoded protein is CASSLAGRAPDTQYF. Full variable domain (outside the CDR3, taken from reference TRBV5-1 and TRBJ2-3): KAGVTQTPRYLIKTRGQQVTLSCSPISGHRSVSWYQQTPGQGLQFLFEYFSETQRNKGNFPGRFSGRQFSNSRSEMNVSTLELGDSALYLCASSLAGRAPDTQYFGPGTRLTVL.

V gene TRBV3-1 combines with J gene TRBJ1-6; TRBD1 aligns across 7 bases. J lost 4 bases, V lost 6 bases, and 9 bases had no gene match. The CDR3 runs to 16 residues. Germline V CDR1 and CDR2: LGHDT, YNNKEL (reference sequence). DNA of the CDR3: TGTGCCAGCAGTTCCTCCGGGACAGATTATAATTCACCCCTCCACTTT. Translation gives CASSSSGTDYNSPLHF. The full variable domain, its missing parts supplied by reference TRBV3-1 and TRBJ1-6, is DTAVSQTPKYLVTQMGNDKSIKCEQNLGHDTMYWYKQDSKKFLKIMFSYNNKELIINETVPNRFSPKSPDKAHLNLHINSLELGDSAVYFCASSSSGTDYNSPLHFGNGTRLTVT.

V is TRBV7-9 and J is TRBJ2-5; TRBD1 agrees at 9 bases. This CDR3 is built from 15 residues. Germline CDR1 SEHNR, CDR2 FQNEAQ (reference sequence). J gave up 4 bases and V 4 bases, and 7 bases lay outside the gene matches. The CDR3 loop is CASSSMGTGRETQYF. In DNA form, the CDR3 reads TGTGCCAGCAGCTCAATGGGGACAGGGAGAGAGACCCAGTACTTC.

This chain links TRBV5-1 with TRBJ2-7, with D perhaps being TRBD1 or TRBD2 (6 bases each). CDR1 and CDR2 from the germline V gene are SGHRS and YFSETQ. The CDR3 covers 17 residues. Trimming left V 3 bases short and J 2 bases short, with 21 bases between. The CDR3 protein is CASSYFLLRDNTYEQYF. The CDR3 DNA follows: TGCGCCAGCAGCTATTTTTTATTGCGGGACAACACCTACGAGCAGTACTTC.